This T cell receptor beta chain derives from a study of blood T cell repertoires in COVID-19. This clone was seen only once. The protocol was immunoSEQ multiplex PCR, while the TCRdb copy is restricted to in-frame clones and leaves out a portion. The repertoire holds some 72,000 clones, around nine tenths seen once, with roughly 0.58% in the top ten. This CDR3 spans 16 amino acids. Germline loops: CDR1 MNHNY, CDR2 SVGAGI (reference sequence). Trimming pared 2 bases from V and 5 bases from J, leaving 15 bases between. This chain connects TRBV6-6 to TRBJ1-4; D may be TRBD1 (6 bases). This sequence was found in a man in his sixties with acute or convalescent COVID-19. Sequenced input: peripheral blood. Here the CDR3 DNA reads TGTGCCAGCAGTTACCCGGCAGGGGACCTCAATGAAAAACTGTTTTTT. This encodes CASSYPAGDLNEKLFF.